This T cell receptor beta chain is drawn from a study of T cell responses to AZD1222 COVID-19 vaccine. V was shortened by 5 bases and J by 5 bases, with 16 bases between the two germline ends. CDR1 is LNHDA and CDR2 is SQIVND in the germline V gene (reference sequence). The CDR3 has 15 amino acids. TCRdb's copy holds only in-frame clones and misses some; the assay was immunoSEQ multiplex PCR. The table records approximately 180,000 clones, around 94% of them present only once. This receptor was taken from an adult who received the MenACWY meningococcal vaccine as a control. The chain employs TRBV19 and TRBJ2-1; D perhaps matches TRBD1 (6 bases). Sequences were derived from peripheral blood, sampled 28 days after the second dose of the MenACWY control vaccine. The chain's CDR3 is CASSVQGKGNNEQFF. For the CDR3, the DNA is TGTGCCAGTAGTGTACAGGGAAAGGGTAACAATGAGCAGTTCTTC.